This T cell receptor (beta chain) was found in a study of radiation and T cells in renal cell carcinoma. Study-level results: No pretreatment tumor biopsies were available for baseline clonotypes. From baseline, blood top tumor clonotypes peaked at 2 weeks post-radiation.

The germline CDR1 and CDR2 sequences are SGHTA and FQGNSA. Trimming took 5 bases from V and 5 from J, leaving 21 bases between them. This CDR3 region has 16 residues. Time point of the sample: blood 2 weeks post-SBRT. The treatment is: 15 Gy SBRT to primary tumor, nephrectomy 4 weeks later. After SBRT, blood was collected at 2 and 4 weeks, plus baseline. With respect to this clone: Its antigen is still unknown.

TCRdb's copy holds only in-frame clones and misses some; the assay was immunoSEQ multiplex PCR. The sample lists around 86,000 clones; just over 85% were seen once. Sequences were derived from blood, sampled from a patient whose treatment included radiotherapy and nephrectomy. The receptor was isolated from a woman aged 45-59 years with renal cell carcinoma. This rearrangement joins TRBV7-2 to TRBJ2-5; the D is unclear. For the CDR3, the DNA is TGTGCCAGCAGCCCGAACCGGGCCACGAATTTGGAGACCCAGTACTTC. This gives the protein CASSPNRATNLETQYF.